Each of the 6 T cell receptor beta chains below was sequenced from the same sample in a study of T cells in Graves' hyperthyroidism and ophthalmopathy. The CDR3 regions of TCR beta were amplified from RNA transcripts. When the TCR CDR3 underwent first-round RT-PCR, the HTBI primer set was used. MiXCR was run by TCRdb on the multiplex PCR reads, yielding one entry per CDR3 protein. The profile shows 460,000 or so distinct CDR3 sequences, about 15% of them singletons. The sample was blood. All receptors derive from a woman in her late teens or twenties with Graves' hyperthyroidism.

Many counts were recorded for this clonotype. The chain uses TRBV30 and TRBJ1-2, with D hard to call. Germline CDR1 is GTSNPN and CDR2 is SVGIG (reference sequence). V was cut by 3 bases and J by 5 bases, with 10 bases left in between. The CDR3 has 12 residues. DNA for the CDR3: TGTGCCTGGAGATCCACCTATTATGGCTACACCTTC. This sequence encodes CAWRSTYYGYTF.

At least ten counts were recorded for this clonotype. V and J are TRBV11-2 and TRBJ1-5; no definite D call. This CDR3 contains 17 residues. V was trimmed by 0 bases and J by 1 base, leaving 13 bases between them. The V gene's germline CDR1 is SGHAT and CDR2 FQNNGV. The CDR3 coding sequence is TGTGCCAGCAGCTTAGAGCGAGCCCGGAGAAGCAATCAGCCCCAGCATTTT. Residues: CASSLERARRSNQPQHF.

This clonotype was detected a few times. The chain links TRBV3-1 to TRBJ2-3, with 10 bases lining up with TRBD1. In germline, CDR1 is LGHDT, CDR2 YNNKEL (reference sequence). The junction had 5 bases not matched to a gene; V was cut back by 4 bases and J by 1 base. The CDR3 extends over 16 amino acids. The CDR3 region has the DNA TGTGCCAGCAGCCGCCGCGGGACAGGGGGCACAGATACGCAGTATTTT. It translates to CASSRRGTGGTDTQYF.

This rearrangement joins TRBV20-1 to TRBJ2-5, with 7 bases aligning to TRBD1. The CDR3 covers 13 residues. Germline loops: CDR1 DFQATT, CDR2 SNEGSKA (reference sequence). J lost 1 base, V lost 3 bases, and 2 bases had no gene match. In nucleotides, the CDR3 is TGCAGTGCTAGCCGGGACAGCCAAGAGACCCAGTACTTC. This sequence encodes CSASRDSQETQYF.

The V call is TRBV7-8, the J call TRBJ2-3, with TRBD2 matching over 7 bases. CDR3 length: 16 amino acids. J gave up 2 bases and V 1 base, and 6 bases lay outside the gene matches. Germline loops: CDR1 SGHVS, CDR2 FQNEAQ. This CDR3 is CASSLVGGTFTDTQYF. The CDR3 coding sequence is TGTGCCAGCAGCTTAGTGGGGGGGACCTTCACAGATACGCAGTATTTT.

This clonotype was recorded at least ten times. CDR3: CASGLDGDQPQHF. The CDR3 nucleotides read TGTGCTAGTGGACTGGACGGGGATCAGCCCCAGCATTTT. The rearrangement uses TRBV12-5 and TRBJ1-5; D not resolved. The CDR3 contains 13 residues. Germline V CDR1 and CDR2: LGHNT, FRNRAP. V was cut by 6 bases and J by 5 bases, with 11 bases left in between.